Below are 27 T cell receptor beta chains sequenced from a single sample in a study of blood T cell repertoires in COVID-19 (TCRdb year 2020). The library was prepared using the immunoSEQ multiplex PCR assay. TCRdb re-hosts the immuneACCESS table, in-frame sequences only. Its copies lack some clones; in the studies checked, an unresolved V gene accounts for under half of them, and the cause for the rest is not known. For this sample there are 40,000 to 55,000 clones; roughly 84% appear just once. The top ten clonotypes cover nearly 4.5% of the sample. The specimen was peripheral blood. The receptors originated from a man over 45 with active COVID-19.

This clone was counted a single time. The chain employs TRBV28 and TRBJ1-4, with TRBD1 as a possible D gene (5 bases). The germline V and J ends were trimmed by 8 bases and 0 bases, with 16 bases remaining between them. The germline gives CDR1 MDHEN, CDR2 SYDVKM. The CDR3 length is 16 residues. The CDR3 sequence: CASSGRRGATNEKLFF. DNA for the CDR3: TGTGCCAGCTCCGGAAGGCGGGGGGCAACTAATGAAAAACTGTTTTTT.

This chain links TRBV18 with TRBJ1-5; possibly TRBD1 for D (6 bases). V was shortened by 1 base and J by 0 bases, with 22 bases between the two germline ends. The CDR3 length is 20 residues. Germline CDR1 reads KGHSH; CDR2 reads LQKENI. CDR3 protein: CASSPLATLQGGNSNQPQHF. Here the CDR3 DNA reads TGTGCCAGCTCACCACTAGCTACCCTACAGGGTGGGAATAGCAATCAGCCCCAGCATTTT.

The chain carries TRBV7-2 and TRBJ1-6; D might be TRBD1 (6 bases). Germline CDR1 reads SGHTA; CDR2 reads FQGNSA. The V end lost 4 bases, the J end lost 10 bases, and 11 bases lay between the germline ends. The CDR3 length is 13 residues. DNA of the CDR3: TGTGCCAGCAGCTCCCACAGGGAATCACCCCTCCACTTT. This codes for CASSSHRESPLHF.

The chain joins TRBV25-1 to TRBJ1-1; a weak D match, TRBD1 (5 bases). The length of the CDR3 is 12 residues. Deletions cut 7 bases from V and 1 base from J, with 7 bases between. From germline, CDR1 is MGHDK and CDR2 SYGVNS. Here the CDR3 reads CASNTGNTEAFF. CDR3 DNA sequence: TGTGCCAGCAATACAGGGAACACTGAAGCTTTCTTT.

The V call is TRBV19, the J call TRBJ2-7, with 7 bases lining up with TRBD1. V shed 3 bases, J shed 5 bases, and the junction held 13 bases outside the gene matches. The germline CDR1 and CDR2 sequences are LNHDA and SQIVND (reference sequence). This CDR3 spans 16 amino acids. The CDR3 DNA reads as TGTGCCAGTAGTATCGAAAGGGGGCGAGTAATAGACGAGCAGTACTTC. Its translation is CASSIERGRVIDEQYF.

A single count supports this clone. At one end, the junction sequence differs from germline, possibly due to a read error. V is TRBV11-2 and J is TRBJ2-1; TRBD2 agrees at 7 bases. The CDR3 consists of 10 residues. The germline V gene has CDR1 SGHAT and CDR2 FQNNGV. The CDR3 protein is CASGGRGLVF. Here the CDR3 DNA reads TGTGCCAGCGGGGGGAGGGGTTTGGTCTTC.

V and J are TRBV10-3 and TRBJ2-7; D is uncertain. From germline, CDR1 is ENHRY and CDR2 SYGVKD. The CDR3 length is 11 residues. Trimming took 10 bases from V and 3 from J, leaving 10 bases between them. The CDR3 DNA is TGTGCCACCCAGTCCCTCTACGAGCAGTACTTC. Amino acid sequence: CATQSLYEQYF.

The rearrangement uses TRBV6-5 and TRBJ2-7, with D maybe TRBD2 (5 bases). The CDR3 length is 14 residues. Germline V CDR1 and CDR2: MNHEY, SVGAGI. V dropped 10 bases and J dropped 4 bases, with 20 bases sitting between them. The CDR3 spells CATYDNGGGYEQYF. The DNA of the CDR3 is TGTGCCACCTACGATAACGGAGGTGGTTACGAGCAGTACTTC.

The J gene is TRBJ2-3, the V gene TRBV3-1 (or the pseudogene TRBV3-2); 8 bases line up with TRBD2. Per germline, CDR1 LGHDT and CDR2 YNNKEL (reference sequence). The CDR3 spans 15 residues. Trimming removed 3 bases from V and 4 bases from J; junction bases left unmatched: 6. Here the CDR3 DNA reads TGTGCCAGCAGCCAGCGGGGGGCGCGCCCAGATACGCAGTATTTT. Protein sequence: CASSQRGARPDTQYF.

There are a few counts of this clone. V is TRBV27 and J is TRBJ2-2; no clear D. Deletions cut 2 bases from V and 4 bases from J, with 5 bases between. The CDR3 totals 13 residues. CDR1 is MNHEY, CDR2 SMNVEV, per germline (reference sequence). The CDR3 nucleotides are TGTGCCAGCAGTTTAGGCTTCACCGGGGAGCTGTTTTTT. It codes for CASSLGFTGELFF.

This chain links TRBV11-2 with TRBJ1-5; 7 nucleotides line up with TRBD1. Losses at the gene ends were 4 bases for V and 2 bases for J; bases not matched to a gene: 5. The germline CDR1 and CDR2 sequences are SGHAT and FQNNGV. The CDR3 loop spans 15 amino acids. The CDR3: CASSSLGQGNQPQHF. The CDR3 coding sequence is TGTGCCAGCAGCTCCCTCGGACAGGGCAATCAGCCCCAGCATTTT. Filled out from reference TRBV11-2 and TRBJ1-5, the complete variable domain reads EAGVAQSPRYKIIEKRQSVAFWCNPISGHATLYWYQQILGQGPKLLIQFQNNGVVDDSQLPKDRFSAERLKGVDSTLKIQPAKLEDSAVYLCASSSLGQGNQPQHFGDGTRLSIL.

This chain links TRBV24-1 with TRBJ2-3, with D unclear. In germline, CDR1 is KGHDR, CDR2 SFDVKD. V was pared by 7 bases and J by 3 bases, with 16 bases between. The CDR3 runs to 15 residues. The CDR3 sequence is CATSTPSGITDTQYF. CDR3 DNA sequence: TGTGCCACCAGCACTCCCTCAGGTATAACAGATACGCAGTATTTT.

This clone was seen a single time. The rearrangement links TRBV18 to TRBJ1-6; D uncertain. The V end lost 0 bases, the J end lost 10 bases, and 10 bases lay between the germline ends. Germline values: CDR1 KGHSH, CDR2 LQKENI. This CDR3 spans 14 amino acids. The CDR3 sequence is CASSPPGPGSPLHF. The CDR3 DNA reads TGTGCCAGCTCACCACCAGGGCCGGGGTCACCCCTCCACTTT.

This sequence joins TRBV15 and TRBJ1-5; 7 nucleotides agree with TRBD1. V lost 4 bases and J lost 6; bases outside the gene matches: 9. This CDR3 has 15 amino acids. Germline CDR1 LNHNV, CDR2 YYDKDF (reference sequence). CDR3 amino acids: CATSTRGQGVQPQHF. The DNA of the CDR3 is TGTGCCACCAGCACCCGGGGGCAGGGGGTTCAGCCCCAGCATTTT. The full variable domain, rest sourced from reference TRBV15 and TRBJ1-5, is DAMVIQNPRYQVTQFGKPVTLSCSQTLNHNVMYWYQQKSSQAPKLLFHYYDKDFNNEADTPDNFQSRRPNTSFCFLDIRSPGLGDTAMYLCATSTRGQGVQPQHFGDGTRLSIL.

This clone occurred a few times. The chain carries TRBV24-1 and TRBJ1-5; D possibly corresponds to TRBD1 (6 bases). The CDR3 is 15 residues long. The V and J ends lost 4 bases and 2 bases respectively, with 11 bases between them. Germline loops: CDR1 KGHDR, CDR2 SFDVKD. The CDR3 loop is CATSEQGLGNQPQHF. CDR3 bases: TGTGCCACCAGTGAACAGGGTTTGGGCAATCAGCCCCAGCATTTT.

The gene calls are TRBV6-4 and TRBJ1-3; tentatively, D is TRBD1 (6 bases). CDR1 MRHNA and CDR2 SNTAGT come from the germline V gene. The CDR3 totals 16 residues. With 10 bases removed from V and 0 bases from J, the gap between germline ends came to 19 bases. The CDR3 sequence is CATGARQDSSGNTIYF. The CDR3 DNA reads TGTGCCACCGGAGCCCGACAGGACTCCTCTGGAAACACCATATATTTT.

The gene calls are TRBV7-8 and TRBJ2-4; D is ambiguous. Trimming cost V 4 bases and J 2 bases, with 18 bases left between them. Germline CDR1 is SGHVS and CDR2 is FQNEAQ. There are 17 residues in the CDR3. The CDR3 loop reads CASSSRPRAGSKNIQYF. In DNA form, the CDR3 reads TGTGCCAGCAGCTCCAGACCGCGAGCCGGGTCCAAAAACATTCAGTACTTC.

J is TRBJ2-1 and V is TRBV27; the match to TRBD2 covers 8 bases. This CDR3 comprises 16 residues. Looked up from germline, CDR1 is MNHEY and CDR2 is SMNVEV (reference sequence). Trimming removed 7 bases from V and 1 base from J; junction bases left unmatched: 9. In nucleotides, the CDR3 is TGTGCCAGCACCTTTAGCGGGGTCCCTTCCTACAATGAGCAGTTCTTC. This gives the protein CASTFSGVPSYNEQFF.

The rearrangement links TRBV6-5 to TRBJ1-3, with D unresolved. This CDR3 has 13 residues. Germline values: CDR1 MNHEY, CDR2 SVGAGI. V was shortened by 10 bases and J by 0 bases, with 10 bases between the two germline ends. The CDR3 loop reads CATGGNSGNTIYF. As DNA, the CDR3 is TGTGCCACAGGCGGGAACTCTGGAAACACCATATATTTT.

The V gene is TRBV9, the J gene TRBJ2-1; TRBD2 matches at 7 bases. With 0 bases clipped from V and 8 bases from J, the junction kept 14 bases outside the gene matches. CDR3 size: 17 residues. CDR1 is SGDLS and CDR2 is YYNGEE in the germline V gene. The CDR3 is CASSVGVGTGGSDEQFF. The DNA for the CDR3 is TGTGCCAGCAGCGTAGGGGTCGGTACGGGGGGAAGCGATGAGCAGTTCTTC.

This clone was recorded once. V usage is TRBV5-5 and J usage is TRBJ1-5; D is undetermined. Trimming left V 0 bases short and J 3 bases short, with 10 bases between. The CDR3 runs 15 residues. Germline lookup yields CDR1 SGHKS and CDR2 YYEKEE (reference sequence). The CDR3 region is CASSLVGTVNQPQHF. The CDR3, as DNA: TGTGCCAGCAGCTTGGTTGGTACGGTCAATCAGCCCCAGCATTTT.

A few counts support this clone. This chain joins TRBV6-5 and TRBJ1-1; D ambiguous. Trimming stripped 7 bases from V and 3 bases from J, with 6 bases between. Germline CDR1 MNHEY, CDR2 SVGAGI. This CDR3 region has 11 residues. The CDR3 nucleotides are TGTGCCAGCACGCAGGACACTGAAGCTTTCTTT. It specifies CASTQDTEAFF.

The chain recombines TRBV2 with TRBJ2-7, with 9 bases aligning to TRBD1. V shed 5 bases, J shed 5 bases, and the junction held 7 bases outside the gene matches. CDR1 and CDR2 (germline): SNHLY, FYNNEI. This CDR3 is built from 14 residues. The CDR3 sequence is CASSPGQGTHEQYF. CDR3 sequence (DNA): TGTGCCAGCAGTCCCGGACAGGGGACCCACGAGCAGTACTTC.

The V and J genes are TRBV6-2 or TRBV6-3 and TRBJ1-1; D gene ambiguous. Germline V CDR1 and CDR2: MNHEY, SVGEGT. Deletions cut 0 bases from V and 4 bases from J, with 12 bases between. The CDR3 covers 15 residues. CDR3 DNA: TGTGCCAGCAGTTACTCGTGGGTTGGGAGCACTGAAGCTTTCTTT. This gives the protein CASSYSWVGSTEAFF.

This sequence joins TRBV6-5 and TRBJ2-7; 8 bases fit TRBD1. The CDR3 runs 13 residues. Germline CDR1 and CDR2: MNHEY and SVGAGI. The V segment lost 7 bases and the J segment 1 base; nucleotides outside the gene matches: 3. The CDR3 DNA reads as TGTGCCAGCAATCGGGACAGGTCCTACGAGCAGTACTTC. As protein: CASNRDRSYEQYF.

The gene calls are TRBV24-1 and TRBJ2-7; 7 bases map to TRBD2. The germline gives CDR1 KGHDR, CDR2 SFDVKD. The CDR3 is made up of 15 amino acids. J lost 5 bases, V lost 4 bases, and 10 bases had no gene match. The DNA for the CDR3 is TGTGCCACCAGTGACCCTCGAGCGGGGTCCCACGAGCAGTACTTC. It specifies CATSDPRAGSHEQYF.

This clone was recorded a few times. The chain is built from TRBV7-9 and TRBJ1-2; D might be TRBD1 (6 bases). CDR3 length equals 15 residues. Trimming left V 0 bases short and J 10 bases short, with 18 bases between. From germline, CDR1 is SEHNR and CDR2 FQNEAQ (reference sequence). The DNA for the CDR3 is TGTGCCAGCAGCTTAGCAGTCGGGAGGAGACAGGACTACACCTTC. Protein: CASSLAVGRRQDYTF.